A single sample gave rise to the 3 T cell receptor beta chains below, sequenced in a study of blood T cell repertoires in COVID-19. Generated by immunoSEQ multiplex PCR, the TCRdb table keeps only in-frame clones and is missing some. The sample lists just under 150,000 clones; 84% were seen once. The sequencing sample was made of peripheral blood. The receptor source for this set is a human donor in a cohort sampled during active COVID-19.

The chain joins TRBV27 to TRBJ1-1, with 8 bases lining up with TRBD1. This CDR3 spans 12 amino acids. V was clipped by 5 bases and J by 4 bases; unmatched bases: 0. In germline, CDR1 is MNHEY, CDR2 SMNVEV (reference sequence). This chain's CDR3 is CASSTGGTEAFF. DNA for the CDR3: TGTGCCAGCAGTACAGGGGGCACTGAAGCTTTCTTT.

The rearrangement links TRBV30 to TRBJ2-5; 8 bases line up with TRBD2. With V trimmed by 4 bases and J by 6 bases, 1 base remained unmatched. The germline gives CDR1 GTSNPN, CDR2 SVGIG (reference sequence). The CDR3 sequence is 11 residues long. The DNA of the CDR3 is TGTGCCTGGACTAGCGGGCAGACCCAGTACTTC. Amino acids: CAWTSGQTQYF. Based on the CDR3 plus reference TRBV30 and TRBJ2-5, the full variable domain is SQTIHQWPATLVQPVGSPLSLECTVEGTSNPNLYWYRQAAGRGLQLLFYSVGIGQISSEVPQNLSASRPQDRQFILSSKKLLLSDSGFYLCAWTSGQTQYFGPGTRLLVL.

The V call is TRBV7-9, the J call TRBJ2-2; possible D gene TRBD2, 6 bases. CDR1 and CDR2 from the germline V gene are SEHNR and FQNEAQ (reference sequence). Trimming took off 1 base at V and 0 bases at J, with 9 bases between the two ends. The CDR3 length is 16 residues. For the CDR3, the DNA is TGTGCCAGCAGCTTAGGGGGCGGGGCGAACACCGGGGAGCTGTTTTTT. Its translation is CASSLGGGANTGELFF.